This T cell receptor (beta chain) was retrieved from a study of OX40 agonist ivuxolimab in advanced cancers. Background on the study: Those treated in dose escalation had hepatocellular carcinoma, melanoma, renal cell cancer or head and neck cancer.

J was trimmed by 14 bases and V by 5 bases; bases with no gene match: 16. The CDR3 is made up of 15 amino acids. Germline CDR1 LNHDA, CDR2 SQIVND (reference sequence). Assay: immunoSEQ multiplex PCR; the TCRdb copy retains only in-frame clones and omits some. The sample gives about 47,000 clones, more than 75% of which show up once; under 40% is in the top ten. Study observations and caveats: The expanded peripheral T cells' antigen specificity was not determined. Averaged across samples, CD8+ T cells carried more expanded clones than CD4+ did.

Systemic immunosuppression or autoimmune disease history was grounds to exclude patients. A note on this clone: Its antigen remains unknown.

The chain joins TRBV19 to TRBJ1-5; 9 bases map to TRBD1. The sequence was collected from an adult with an advanced solid tumor such as melanoma, head and neck, liver or kidney cancer. Sequencing was performed on CD4+ or CD8+ T cells sorted from blood, taken in a trial of the OX40 agonist ivuxolimab. This chain's CDR3 is CASSPEGTGGHPEHF. CDR3 coding DNA: TGTGCCAGTAGTCCCGAGGGAACAGGGGGCCATCCTGAGCATTTT.